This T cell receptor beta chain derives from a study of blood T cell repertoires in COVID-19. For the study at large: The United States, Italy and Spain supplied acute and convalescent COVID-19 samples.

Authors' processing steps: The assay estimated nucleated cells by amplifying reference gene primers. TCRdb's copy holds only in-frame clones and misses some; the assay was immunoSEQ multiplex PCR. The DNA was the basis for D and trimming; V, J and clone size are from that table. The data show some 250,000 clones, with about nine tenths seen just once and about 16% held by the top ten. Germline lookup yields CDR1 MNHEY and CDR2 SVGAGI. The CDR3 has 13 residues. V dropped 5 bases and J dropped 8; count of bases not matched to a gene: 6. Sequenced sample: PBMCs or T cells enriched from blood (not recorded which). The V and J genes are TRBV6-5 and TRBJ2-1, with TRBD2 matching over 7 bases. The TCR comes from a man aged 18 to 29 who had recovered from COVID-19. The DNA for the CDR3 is TGTGCCAGCAGTCCGACTAGCAACCATGAGCAGTTCTTC. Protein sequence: CASSPTSNHEQFF.